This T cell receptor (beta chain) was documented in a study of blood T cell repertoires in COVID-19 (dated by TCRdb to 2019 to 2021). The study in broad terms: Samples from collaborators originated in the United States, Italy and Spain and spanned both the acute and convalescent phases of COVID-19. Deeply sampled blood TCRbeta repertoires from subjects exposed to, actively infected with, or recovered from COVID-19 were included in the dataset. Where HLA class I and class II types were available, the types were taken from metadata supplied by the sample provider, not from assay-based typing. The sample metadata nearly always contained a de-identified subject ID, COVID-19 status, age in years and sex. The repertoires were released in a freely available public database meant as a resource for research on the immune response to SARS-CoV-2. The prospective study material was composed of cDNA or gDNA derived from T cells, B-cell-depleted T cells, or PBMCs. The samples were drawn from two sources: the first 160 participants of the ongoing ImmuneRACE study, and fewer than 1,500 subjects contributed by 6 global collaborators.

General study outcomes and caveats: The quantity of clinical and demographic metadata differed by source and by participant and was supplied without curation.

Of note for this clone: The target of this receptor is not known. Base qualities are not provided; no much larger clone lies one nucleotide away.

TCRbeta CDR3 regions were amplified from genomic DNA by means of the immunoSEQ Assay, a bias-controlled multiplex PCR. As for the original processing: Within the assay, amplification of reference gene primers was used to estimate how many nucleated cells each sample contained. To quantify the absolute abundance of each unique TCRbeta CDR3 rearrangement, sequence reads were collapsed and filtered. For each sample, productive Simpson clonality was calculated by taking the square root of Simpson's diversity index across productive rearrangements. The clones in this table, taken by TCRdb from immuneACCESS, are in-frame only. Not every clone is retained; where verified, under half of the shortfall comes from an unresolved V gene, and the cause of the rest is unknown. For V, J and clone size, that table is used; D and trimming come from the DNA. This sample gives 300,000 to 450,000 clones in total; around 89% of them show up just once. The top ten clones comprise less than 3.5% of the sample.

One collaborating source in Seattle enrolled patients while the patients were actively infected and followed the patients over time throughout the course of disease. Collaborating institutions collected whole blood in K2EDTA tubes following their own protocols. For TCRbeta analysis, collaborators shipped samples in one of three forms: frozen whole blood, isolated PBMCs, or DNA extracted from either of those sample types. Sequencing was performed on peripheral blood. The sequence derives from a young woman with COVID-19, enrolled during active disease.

CDR3 protein: CASSPTRTNTGELFF. The DNA is as follows: TGTGCCAGCAGCCCAACTAGGACGAACACCGGGGAGCTGTTTTTT. The chain is made from TRBV6-5 and TRBJ2-2; perhaps TRBD2 is the D gene, with 5 bases matching. CDR1 MNHEY and CDR2 SVGAGI were looked up in the germline V gene. Taken from cysteine to phenylalanine, the CDR3 has 15 residues. Solely the CDR3 DNA is kept, with 45 bases framed from the first base. V and J are truncated by 6 bases and 0 bases respectively, leaving an intervening sequence of 11 bases.